Following are 9 T cell receptor beta chains from one sample sequenced in a study of blood T cells in healthy people across ages. PCR was performed a second time for roughly 7 to 11 cycles using a sample-barcoded 5' primer and a J-beta primer mix. TCRdb reprocessed the 5' RACE reads with MiXCR, giving one entry per CDR3 protein. The sample holds about 1.4 million distinct CDR3 sequences; approximately 63% are singletons and the top ten take roughly 6.3%. The material sequenced was blood. The receptor source for this set is a man younger than 35 in good health.

J is TRBJ2-3 and V is TRBV6-2 or TRBV6-3; the match to TRBD2 covers 8 bases. V gave up 4 bases and J gave up 13 bases; unmatched junction bases: 10. Germline CDR1 MNHEY, CDR2 SVGEGT. The CDR3 sequence is 13 residues long. The CDR3 spells CASSFLLAGWKYF. DNA of the CDR3: TGTGCCAGCAGTTTCCTTCTAGCGGGCTGGAAGTATTTT.

V usage is TRBV29-1 and J usage is TRBJ2-7; TRBD2 is a possible D gene (5 bases). The V end was cut by 4 bases, the J end by 0 bases, with 10 bases between. The CDR3 length is 13 residues. CDR1 and CDR2 (germline): SQVTM, ANQGSEA. The CDR3 loop reads CSVVARGSYEQYF. The CDR3 nucleotides read TGCAGCGTTGTAGCTCGGGGCTCCTACGAGCAGTACTTC.

This sequence joins TRBV12-3 or TRBV12-4 and TRBJ1-1, with TRBD1 matching over 7 bases. CDR3 length: 15 residues. V lost 3 bases, J lost 1 base, and 5 bases stayed unmatched. The CDR3 spells CASSFLYRGNTEAFF. The CDR3 DNA reads TGTGCCAGCAGTTTCCTATACAGGGGGAACACTGAAGCTTTCTTT.

The chain couples TRBV24-1 to TRBJ2-5; no definite D call. The CDR3 sequence is 13 residues long. Trimming left V 6 bases short and J 1 base short, with 8 bases between. The V gene's germline CDR1 is KGHDR and CDR2 SFDVKD. CDR3 in amino acids: CATSSLGQETQYF. In DNA, the CDR3 is TGTGCCACCAGTAGTCTCGGCCAAGAGACCCAGTACTTC.

This clonotype occurred a few times. The chain recombines TRBV11-2 with TRBJ1-2; weak D call: TRBD1 (6 bases). Between the trimmed V and J ends, which lost 5 bases and 4 bases, there was a span of 14 bases. In germline, CDR1 is SGHAT, CDR2 FQNNGV. The CDR3 is 14 amino acids. CDR3 amino acids: CASSIRGRLYGYTF. The CDR3 coding sequence is TGTGCCAGCAGCATTAGGGGGAGACTCTATGGCTACACCTTC.

This clonotype was observed a handful of times. V usage is TRBV29-1 and J usage is TRBJ2-3, with 9 bases lining up with TRBD2. The ends lost 7 bases at V and 1 base at J; junction bases unmatched: 6. CDR1 and CDR2 (germline): SQVTM, ANQGSEA. This CDR3 has 14 amino acids. CDR3 sequence reads: CSAGRTSGTDTQYF. The DNA for the CDR3 is TGCAGCGCCGGTAGGACTAGCGGCACAGATACGCAGTATTTT.

The V call is TRBV20-1, the J call TRBJ2-7; maybe TRBD1 (5 bases). Germline loops: CDR1 DFQATT, CDR2 SNEGSKA (reference sequence). This CDR3 is 11 amino acids long. V lost 3 bases and J lost 6, with 9 bases in between. CDR3 in amino acids: CSASQGSEQYF. The CDR3 bases are TGCAGTGCTAGTCAGGGCTCCGAGCAGTACTTC.

The chain couples TRBV18 to TRBJ2-4; D possibly uses TRBD1 or TRBD2 (5 bases each). The tail of the sequence fits TRBJ2-5 better, so the J call may be wrong. Per germline, CDR1 KGHSH and CDR2 LQKENI. CDR3 size: 13 residues. The CDR3 DNA reads TGTGCCAGCTCAAGGGGAGAGGAGGAGACCCAGTACTTC. Translation gives CASSRGEEETQYF.

This clonotype has more than one count but fewer than ten. The V call is TRBV10-3, the J call TRBJ1-2; D remains unclear. This CDR3 is built from 14 residues. The V gene's germline CDR1 is ENHRY and CDR2 SYGVKD. Trimming stripped 3 bases from V and 4 bases from J, with 12 bases between. CDR3 DNA sequence: TGTGCCATCAGTGAATCTACAGCCTCCTATGGCTACACCTTC. This translates into CAISESTASYGYTF.